These 20 T cell receptor beta chains came from one sample sequenced in a study of blood T cell repertoires in COVID-19. The data were produced by immunoSEQ multiplex PCR, yet TCRdb's version contains in-frame clones alone and is incomplete. The sample consists of fewer than 500,000 clones, approximately 88% of them appearing once. What was sequenced was PBMCs or T cells enriched from blood (not recorded which). The receptors here all came from a woman younger than 45 with acute COVID-19.

This CDR3 is CASRRNGDYGYTF. In nucleotides, the CDR3 is TGCGCCAGCCGACGAAACGGGGACTATGGCTACACCTTC. The chain couples TRBV5-1 to TRBJ1-2; D remains ambiguous. Germline V gives CDR1 SGHRS, CDR2 YFSETQ. The ends were cut back, 7 bases at V and 3 bases at J, with 13 bases in the middle. The length of the CDR3 is 13 residues.

V is TRBV9 and J is TRBJ1-4; TRBD1 agrees at 7 bases. V lost 3 bases to trimming and J lost 7 bases; unmatched junction nucleotides: 9. Per the germline V gene, CDR1 is SGDLS and CDR2 is YYNGEE. This CDR3 has 15 residues. This chain's CDR3 is CASSGLTGPSEKLFF. The CDR3 DNA is TGTGCCAGCAGCGGATTGACAGGGCCCTCTGAAAAACTGTTTTTT.

This rearrangement joins TRBV12-3 or TRBV12-4 to TRBJ1-2; D not resolved. Trimming left V 1 base short and J 8 bases short, with 8 bases between. The CDR3 totals 12 residues. The CDR3 DNA is TGTGCCAGCAGTTTAGGGGCGCGAGGCTACACCTTC. Translating it yields CASSLGARGYTF.

V usage is TRBV5-6 and J usage is TRBJ2-4; possibly TRBD2 for D (7 bases). Trimming pared 6 bases from V and 1 base from J, leaving 20 bases between. Germline CDR1 SGHDT, CDR2 YYEEEE. The CDR3 is 17 residues long. The CDR3 DNA follows: TGTGCCAGCACCAACGTGGGGGGGGCTGGTGCCAAAAACATTCAGTACTTC. Amino acids: CASTNVGGAGAKNIQYF.

This chain joins TRBV3-1 (or the pseudogene TRBV3-2) and TRBJ2-2; D gene unclear. Trimming shortened V by 8 bases and J by 6 bases, and 16 bases separated the two germline ends. The CDR3 is 14 residues long. Germline V gene data show CDR1 as LGHDT and CDR2 as YNNKEL (reference sequence). The CDR3 loop is CASCTFPYPGELFF. In DNA form, the CDR3 reads TGTGCCAGCTGTACTTTCCCCTATCCCGGGGAGCTGTTTTTT.

The V gene is TRBV9, the J gene TRBJ1-2; D ambiguous. The CDR3 contains 14 residues. CDR1 is SGDLS and CDR2 is YYNGEE in the germline V gene. V was shortened by 4 bases and J by 2 bases, with 12 bases between the two germline ends. The CDR3 nucleotides read TGTGCCAGCAGCCCCGGGTCGGAGAACTATGGCTACACCTTC. Amino acid sequence: CASSPGSENYGYTF.

The chain couples TRBV25-1 to TRBJ1-5; no clear D gene. Germline V CDR1 and CDR2: MGHDK, SYGVNS. This CDR3 comprises 14 residues. V was clipped by 1 base and J by 3 bases, with 7 bases between them. The CDR3 reads CASSEFGLNQPQHF. CDR3 in DNA: TGTGCCAGCAGTGAATTTGGGCTCAATCAGCCCCAGCATTTT.

The chain links TRBV10-3 to TRBJ2-1; weak D call: TRBD2 (5 bases). Germline-derived CDR1 and CDR2 are ENHRY and SYGVKD. This CDR3 comprises 12 residues. Between the trimmed V and J ends, which lost 11 bases and 6 bases, there was a span of 14 bases. DNA for the CDR3: TGTGCCGTGGGAGACCGAGGCAATGAGCAGTTCTTC. Protein: CAVGDRGNEQFF.

The rearrangement uses TRBV2 and TRBJ1-5, with no clear D. CDR1 is SNHLY and CDR2 is FYNNEI in the germline V gene. The CDR3 extends over 12 amino acids. Trimming pared 6 bases from V and 4 bases from J, leaving 7 bases between. Here the CDR3 reads CASSYGNQPQHF. CDR3 DNA sequence: TGTGCCAGCAGCTACGGTAATCAGCCCCAGCATTTT.

The CDR3 protein is CATDGGLNSPLHF. The CDR3 region has the DNA TGTGCCACGGACGGGGGGCTCAATTCACCCCTCCACTTT. The chain joins TRBV28 to TRBJ1-6, with D possibly being TRBD1 (6 bases). The CDR3 totals 13 residues. Germline lookup yields CDR1 MDHEN and CDR2 SYDVKM. V shed 10 bases and J shed 7 bases, with 14 bases lying between them.

In this sample, this clone turned up once. The V call is TRBV7-2, the J call TRBJ1-2, with TRBD1 identical over 8 bases. Germline values: CDR1 SGHTA, CDR2 FQGNSA. V lost 1 base to trimming and J lost 8 bases; unmatched junction nucleotides: 6. This CDR3 contains 14 residues. This CDR3 is CASSLDRGNRGYTF. In nucleotides, the CDR3 is TGTGCCAGCAGCTTAGACAGGGGGAATCGGGGCTACACCTTC.

This CDR3 is CASSFATGDYGYTF. CDR3 coding DNA: TGCGCCAGCAGCTTTGCCACAGGGGACTATGGCTACACCTTC. The chain couples TRBV5-1 to TRBJ1-2; TRBD1 matches 7 bases. The CDR3 is made up of 14 amino acids. V gave up 2 bases and J gave up 3 bases; unmatched junction bases: 4. Germline CDR1 reads SGHRS; CDR2 reads YFSETQ.

The chain has TRBV6-5 and TRBJ1-2; perhaps TRBD1 as D (6 bases). Per the germline V gene, CDR1 is MNHEY and CDR2 is SVGAGI. The CDR3 has 12 residues. Trimming cost V 7 bases and J 8 bases, with 14 bases left between them. The CDR3, as DNA: TGTGCCAGCAACAACAGGGTTTCGGGCTACACCTTC. This codes for CASNNRVSGYTF.

The chain recombines TRBV5-1 with TRBJ2-7, with 7 bases that match TRBD1. The CDR3 is made up of 15 amino acids. V lost 2 bases, J lost 2 bases, and 7 bases stayed unmatched. CDR1 is SGHRS and CDR2 is YFSETQ in the germline V gene. The CDR3 protein is CASSLTPGQTYEQYF. In DNA, the CDR3 is TGCGCCAGCAGCTTAACTCCGGGACAGACCTACGAGCAGTACTTC.

There are a few counts of this clone. The chain carries TRBV30 and TRBJ1-1; 9 bases align to TRBD1. Germline CDR1 is GTSNPN and CDR2 is SVGIG (reference sequence). CDR3 length equals 13 residues. Losses at the gene ends were 1 base for V and 12 bases for J; bases not matched to a gene: 9. This chain's CDR3 is CAWSAWDRVGPFF. CDR3 bases: TGTGCCTGGAGTGCCTGGGACAGGGTCGGTCCTTTCTTT.

This clone was counted once. The chain couples TRBV24-1 to TRBJ2-1; 8 bases are a match to TRBD1. CDR1 KGHDR and CDR2 SFDVKD come from the germline V gene. The CDR3 has 15 amino acids. After removal of 7 bases from V and 2 bases from J, the junction contained 6 bases not matched to a gene. Here the CDR3 DNA reads TGTGCCACCAGCCCCAGGGGGCCCGCCTACAATGAGCAGTTCTTC. This translates into CATSPRGPAYNEQFF.

J is TRBJ1-1 and V is TRBV7-9; D is unresolved. The V end lost 5 bases, the J end lost 0 bases, and 10 bases lay between the germline ends. This CDR3 has 14 residues. The germline CDR1 and CDR2 sequences are SEHNR and FQNEAQ (reference sequence). CDR3 region: CASSPGSMNTEAFF. CDR3 sequence (DNA): TGTGCCAGCAGCCCCGGGTCGATGAACACTGAAGCTTTCTTT.

V and J are TRBV25-1 and TRBJ2-7, with D perhaps matching TRBD2 (6 bases). CDR1 MGHDK and CDR2 SYGVNS come from the germline V gene. V lost 8 bases, J lost 1 base, and 21 bases lay in between. There are 16 residues in the CDR3. CDR3 region: CASEKVFRGNSYEQYF. DNA of the CDR3: TGTGCCAGCGAAAAAGTGTTCCGGGGGAATTCCTACGAGCAGTACTTC.

This chain connects TRBV19 to TRBJ2-1, with TRBD1 matching over 8 bases. CDR1 and CDR2 from the germline V gene are LNHDA and SQIVND (reference sequence). The V and J ends lost 5 bases and 0 bases, in that order; junction bases with no gene match: 6. The CDR3 is made up of 16 amino acids. The CDR3 loop reads CASSPTGDGSYNEQFF. CDR3 in DNA: TGTGCCAGTAGTCCGACAGGGGACGGCTCCTACAATGAGCAGTTCTTC.

The chain joins TRBV27 to TRBJ1-5; 8 positions agree with TRBD1. The J segment lost 3 bases and the V segment lost 3 bases, leaving 4 bases of the junction unmatched. Germline-derived CDR1 and CDR2 are MNHEY and SMNVEV (reference sequence). This CDR3 has 15 amino acids. CDR3 bases: TGTGCCAGCAGTTTTGGGACAGGAAACAATCAGCCCCAGCATTTT. The encoded protein is CASSFGTGNNQPQHF.